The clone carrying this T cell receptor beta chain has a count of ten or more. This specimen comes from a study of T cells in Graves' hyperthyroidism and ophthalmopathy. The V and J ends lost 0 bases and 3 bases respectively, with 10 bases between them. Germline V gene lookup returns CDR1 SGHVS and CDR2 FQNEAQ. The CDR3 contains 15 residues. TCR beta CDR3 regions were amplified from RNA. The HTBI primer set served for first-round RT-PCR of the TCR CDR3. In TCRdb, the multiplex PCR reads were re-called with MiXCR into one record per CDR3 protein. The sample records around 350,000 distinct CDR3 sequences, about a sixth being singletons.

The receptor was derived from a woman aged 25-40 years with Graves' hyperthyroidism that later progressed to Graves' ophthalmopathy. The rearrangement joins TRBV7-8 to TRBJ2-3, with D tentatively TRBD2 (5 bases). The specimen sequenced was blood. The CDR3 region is CASSLALGVTDTQYF. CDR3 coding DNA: TGTGCCAGCAGCTTAGCCCTCGGGGTGACAGATACGCAGTATTTT.